The rows below give T cell receptor beta chains drawn from one sample of a study of cytomegalovirus exposure and HLA in healthy donors. This table comes from immunoSEQ multiplex PCR, and its TCRdb copy is limited to in-frame clones, with some not included. The data contain some 150,000 clones, 80% to 90% of them singletons. The sequencing sample was made of PBMCs. The source is a man younger than 30 in good health and CMV-seropositive. Each CDR3 is given without its conserved first and last residue. The order of the fields is J gene, V gene, CDR3 protein.

TRBJ2-5 TRBV4-2 ASSLGTSVGGETQY
TRBJ1-5 TRBV15 ATSRDNPMYQPQH
TRBJ2-7 TRBV4-3 ASSQDRSGYEQY
TRBJ2-7 TRBV6-1 ASRGTSGISYEQY
TRBJ1-2 TRBV5-6 ASRGTTVGYT
TRBJ2-7 TRBV27 ASSLWDRPPKEQY
TRBJ2-7 TRBV4-3 ASSQERGGYEQY
TRBJ1-1 TRBV11-2 ASSQAPEAF
TRBJ1-1 TRBV6-1 ASPRTGGTEAF
TRBJ1-2 TRBV19 ASRWGDRAYGYT
TRBJ2-2 TRBV6-5 ASSSQSGAGELF
TRBJ2-5 TRBV9 ASSLHGTSGGAETQY
TRBJ2-7 TRBV7-9 ASSSLGTGGEQY
TRBJ2-1 TRBV4-3 ASSQAFQGNEQF
TRBJ1-2 TRBV7-2 ASSLAQSGNAYGYT